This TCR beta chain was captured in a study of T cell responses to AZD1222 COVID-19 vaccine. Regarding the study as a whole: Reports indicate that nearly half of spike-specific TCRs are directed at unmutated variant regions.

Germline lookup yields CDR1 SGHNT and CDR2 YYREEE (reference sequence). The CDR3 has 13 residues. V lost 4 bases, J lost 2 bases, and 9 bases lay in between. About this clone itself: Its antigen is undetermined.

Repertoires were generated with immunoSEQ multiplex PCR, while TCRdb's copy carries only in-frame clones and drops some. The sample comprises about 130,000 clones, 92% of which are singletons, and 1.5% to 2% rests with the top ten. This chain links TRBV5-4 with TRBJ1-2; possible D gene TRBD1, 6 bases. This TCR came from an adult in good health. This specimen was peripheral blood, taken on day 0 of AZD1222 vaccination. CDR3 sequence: CASSPDRNYGYTF. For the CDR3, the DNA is TGTGCCAGCAGCCCGGACAGAAACTATGGCTACACCTTC.